These T cell receptor beta chains were read from a single sample in a study of blood T cell repertoires in COVID-19. The data were produced by immunoSEQ multiplex PCR, yet TCRdb's version contains in-frame clones alone and is incomplete. The table has approximately 65,000 clones, around 80% seen once. The sequenced sample was peripheral blood. All receptors come from a human donor in a cohort sampled during active COVID-19. Each CDR3 is given with its conserved first and last residue.

CDR3 length: 15
V gene: TRBV2
J gene: TRBJ2-2
CDR3 protein: CASKDSGSVTGELFF

CDR3 length: 21
V gene: TRBV10-1
J gene: TRBJ2-1
CDR3 protein: CASSAQVVTSGSGSTGNEQFF

CDR3 length: 19
V gene: TRBV5-8
J gene: TRBJ1-5
CDR3 protein: CASSHAGTGGSSRNQPQHF

CDR3 length: 15
V gene: TRBV5-8
J gene: TRBJ1-6
CDR3 protein: CASNPSGVRSSPLHF

CDR3 length: 15
V gene: TRBV5-1
J gene: TRBJ1-6
CDR3 protein: CASSLDGQGNSPLHF

CDR3 length: 13
V gene: TRBV19
J gene: TRBJ2-3
CDR3 protein: CASNRGNADTQYF

CDR3 length: 15
V gene: TRBV19
J gene: TRBJ2-7
CDR3 protein: CASSILSSGHYEQYF

CDR3 length: 14
V gene: TRBV11-2
J gene: TRBJ2-1
CDR3 protein: CASKGGSVYNEQFF

CDR3 length: 17
V gene: TRBV5-1
J gene: TRBJ2-3
CDR3 protein: CASSLGLAGGRTDTQYF

CDR3 length: 14
V gene: TRBV7-2
J gene: TRBJ1-3
CDR3 protein: CASSKRTSGNTIYF

CDR3 length: 13
V gene: TRBV2
J gene: TRBJ2-1
CDR3 protein: CASSDGTSIEQFF

CDR3 length: 15
V gene: TRBV11-2
J gene: TRBJ2-7
CDR3 protein: CASSQGQGTPYEQYF

CDR3 length: 13
V gene: TRBV7-8
J gene: TRBJ1-2
CDR3 protein: CASSPPESYGYTF

CDR3 length: 14
V gene: TRBV6-5
J gene: TRBJ1-2
CDR3 protein: CASRRDTFNYGYTF

CDR3 length: 13
V gene: TRBV19
J gene: TRBJ2-1
CDR3 protein: CASSTYRGGEQFF

CDR3 length: 13
V gene: TRBV2
J gene: TRBJ2-3
CDR3 protein: CASSGGQADTQYF

CDR3 length: 14
V gene: TRBV28
J gene: TRBJ2-3
CDR3 protein: CAGGVAEDTDTQYF

CDR3 length: 17
V gene: TRBV4-1
J gene: TRBJ1-1
CDR3 protein: CASSQGGLGTANTEAFF

CDR3 length: 18
V gene: TRBV28
J gene: TRBJ1-5
CDR3 protein: CASSLYTRDRGLGQPQHF

CDR3 length: 13
V gene: TRBV7-2
J gene: TRBJ2-7
CDR3 protein: CASILDRADEQYF

CDR3 length: 15
V gene: TRBV11-3
J gene: TRBJ2-1
CDR3 protein: CASSRTDSLYNEQFF

CDR3 length: 14
V gene: TRBV5-1
J gene: TRBJ1-5
CDR3 protein: CASSPGQADQPQHF

CDR3 length: 12
V gene: TRBV2
J gene: TRBJ1-2
CDR3 protein: CASSEGAYGYTF

CDR3 length: 15
V gene: TRBV6-5
J gene: TRBJ2-3
CDR3 protein: CASSFSGGSTDTQYF

CDR3 length: 11
V gene: TRBV6-2/TRBV6-3
J gene: TRBJ2-3
CDR3 protein: CASSGGSPTYF

CDR3 length: 13
V gene: TRBV12-3/TRBV12-4
J gene: TRBJ1-2
CDR3 protein: CASSLAGVPGYTF

CDR3 length: 14
V gene: TRBV7-9
J gene: TRBJ2-3
CDR3 protein: CASSLTGTSDTQYF

CDR3 length: 13
V gene: TRBV19
J gene: TRBJ1-1
CDR3 protein: CASSNQANTEAFF

CDR3 length: 15
V gene: TRBV5-8
J gene: TRBJ1-5
CDR3 protein: CASSSEGLGNQPQHF

CDR3 length: 17
V gene: TRBV19
J gene: TRBJ2-2
CDR3 protein: CASIPTSGMAGVGELFF

CDR3 length: 15
V gene: TRBV11-2
J gene: TRBJ1-1
CDR3 protein: CASSRRRGPNTEAFF

CDR3 length: 15
V gene: TRBV29-1
J gene: TRBJ2-5
CDR3 protein: CSVRPGQGEGETQYF

CDR3 length: 15
V gene: TRBV27
J gene: TRBJ1-6
CDR3 protein: CASRGGAGHNSPLHF

CDR3 length: 14
V gene: TRBV27
J gene: TRBJ1-1
CDR3 protein: CASSLDRVDSEAFF

CDR3 length: 11
V gene: TRBV4-1
J gene: TRBJ2-7
CDR3 protein: CASSDFYEQYF

CDR3 length: 13
V gene: TRBV18
J gene: TRBJ1-6
CDR3 protein: CASSPQEDSPLHF

CDR3 length: 12
V gene: TRBV29-1
J gene: TRBJ2-7
CDR3 protein: CSVTTGSYEQYF

CDR3 length: 14
V gene: TRBV19
J gene: TRBJ1-4
CDR3 protein: CASRTRGLGEKLFF

CDR3 length: 15
V gene: TRBV4-1
J gene: TRBJ2-7
CDR3 protein: CASSQVRGKGYEQYF

CDR3 length: 16
V gene: TRBV4-1
J gene: TRBJ2-7
CDR3 protein: CASSQGTGGRSYEQYF

CDR3 length: 20
V gene: TRBV21-1
J gene: TRBJ2-7
CDR3 protein: CASSHPPGLAGEPRGYEQYF

CDR3 length: 14
V gene: TRBV5-1
J gene: TRBJ2-7
CDR3 protein: CASSLRGHSYEQYF

CDR3 length: 15
V gene: TRBV28
J gene: TRBJ2-3
CDR3 protein: CASSLGAGSTDTQYF

CDR3 length: 13
V gene: TRBV27
J gene: TRBJ2-7
CDR3 protein: CASSLGTPFEQYF

CDR3 length: 16
V gene: TRBV9
J gene: TRBJ2-3
CDR3 protein: CASSGLAGGLRDTQYF

CDR3 length: 14
V gene: TRBV13
J gene: TRBJ1-2
CDR3 protein: CASSSGGVNYGYTF

CDR3 length: 17
V gene: TRBV25-1
J gene: TRBJ2-3
CDR3 protein: CASSETKQGAWTDTQYF

CDR3 length: 15
V gene: TRBV18
J gene: TRBJ2-3
CDR3 protein: CASSRDSPGTDTQYF

CDR3 length: 14
V gene: TRBV4-3
J gene: TRBJ1-2
CDR3 protein: CASSPVGELYGYTF

CDR3 length: 13
V gene: TRBV2
J gene: TRBJ2-5
CDR3 protein: CASSRRQGETQYF

CDR3 length: 15
V gene: TRBV11-2
J gene: TRBJ2-3
CDR3 protein: CASSWNTGFADTQYF

CDR3 length: 12
V gene: TRBV29-1
J gene: TRBJ2-1
CDR3 protein: CSVEGRGDEQFF

CDR3 length: 15
V gene: TRBV7-2
J gene: TRBJ1-5
CDR3 protein: CASTQGGDSNQPQHF

CDR3 length: 19
V gene: TRBV21-1
J gene: TRBJ2-1
CDR3 protein: CASSNTGQGAENSYNEQFF

CDR3 length: 15
V gene: TRBV7-2
J gene: TRBJ1-4
CDR3 protein: CASSLATGRNEKLFF

CDR3 length: 17
V gene: TRBV7-2
J gene: TRBJ2-1
CDR3 protein: CASSLVGGGLLGNEQFF

CDR3 length: 13
V gene: TRBV2
J gene: TRBJ2-1
CDR3 protein: CASGPGEINEQFF

CDR3 length: 15
V gene: TRBV11-2
J gene: TRBJ2-7
CDR3 protein: CASSNRDRGPYEQYF

CDR3 length: 15
V gene: TRBV7-9
J gene: TRBJ2-2
CDR3 protein: CASRSRGSNTGELFF

CDR3 length: 13
V gene: TRBV7-9
J gene: TRBJ1-4
CDR3 protein: CHKGRGTNEKLFF